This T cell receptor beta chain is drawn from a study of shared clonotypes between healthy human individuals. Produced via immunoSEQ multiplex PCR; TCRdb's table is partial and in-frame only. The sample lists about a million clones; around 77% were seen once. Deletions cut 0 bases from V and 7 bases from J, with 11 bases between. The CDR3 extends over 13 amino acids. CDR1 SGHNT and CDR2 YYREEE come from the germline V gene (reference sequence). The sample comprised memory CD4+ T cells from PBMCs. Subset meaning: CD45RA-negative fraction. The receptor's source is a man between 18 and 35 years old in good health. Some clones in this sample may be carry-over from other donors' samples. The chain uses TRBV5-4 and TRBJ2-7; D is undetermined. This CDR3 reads CASSLDRVSEQYF. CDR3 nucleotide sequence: TGTGCCAGCAGCTTGGACAGAGTCTCAGAGCAGTACTTC.